This TCR beta chain was identified during a study of identical twins. Comment on this clonotype: What it recognizes is unknown.

Whole-study results and caveats: Among beta out-of-frame sequences, excess sharing between twins appeared weaker. Clonotypes of the beta chain that were abundant in cord blood carried fewer insertions (memory repertoires showed none). For zero-insertion analyses, partial confounding could come from invariant MAIT and iNKT cells. Conclusions were based on cross-sectional statistical analysis, without following the same donors.

MiXCR was run by TCRdb on the 5' RACE reads, yielding one entry per CDR3 protein. The sample lists 570,000 or so distinct CDR3 sequences, 7.5% to 10% occurring once. The CDR3 is 14 residues long. The V gene lost 8 bases and the J gene lost 6 bases, with 20 bases spanning the gap. Germline V CDR1 and CDR2: ENHRY, SYGVKD. These data were likewise used in another study, on yellow fever vaccine responses in identical twins.

The sequenced material came from PBMCs. The receptor comes from a woman between 18 and 29 years old in good health. The chain uses TRBV10-3 and TRBJ2-7, with D possibly matching TRBD2 (6 bases). The CDR3 DNA follows: TGTGCCATCGGCCTGGTCGGGGTAGCGGCCGAGCAGTACTTC. Protein: CAIGLVGVAAEQYF.